This TCR beta chain derives from a study of molecular identifiers for immune sequencing clone quantification. Using a CD8+CD4-CCR7+CD45RA+ phenotype, naive CD8 T cells were sorted. Previously described methods and listed TCR primers were used for bulk TCR libraries. One entry per CDR3 protein, called by TCRdb with MiXCR from the PCR reads. The data hold about 640,000 distinct CDR3 sequences, with 15% to 20% observed a single time. Comments on this clonotype: A read error may be the cause here, since a much bigger clone is one base away.

Germline CDR1 and CDR2: SNHLY and FYNNEI. Trimming stripped 2 bases from V and 11 bases from J, with 9 bases between. The CDR3 contains 11 residues. This sequence was found in a human donor in good health. Some libraries in this study had Jurkat cell RNA spiked in. V gene TRBV2 combines with J gene TRBJ1-1, with unresolved D. Sequenced input: naive CD8+ T cells from blood, with Jurkat cell RNA spiked in. Subset defined: FACS-sorted CD8+CD4-CCR7+CD45RA+ naive T cells. The CDR3 sequence is CASSEWQRAFF. DNA of the CDR3: TGTGCCAGCAGTGAATGGCAGCGGGCTTTCTTT. The full variable domain, completed using reference TRBV2 and TRBJ1-1, is EPEVTQTPSHQVTQMGQEVILRCVPISNHLYFYWYRQILGQKVEFLVSFYNNEISEKSEIFDDQFSVERPDGSNFTLKIRSTKLEDSAMYFCASSEWQRAFFGQGTRLTVV.